Described below is a single TCR beta chain sequence and its context. 60 Vbeta and 13 Jbeta primers were used in PCR. Sequencing used immunoSEQ multiplex PCR; TCRdb keeps in-frame clones, though not all of them. Here the sample spans fewer than 250,000 clones, over 65% being singletons. This sample was taken from a study of cytomegalovirus exposure and HLA in healthy donors. This CDR3 has 15 residues. Germline V gene sequence: CDR1 SGHTA, CDR2 FQGTGA. J lost 3 bases, V lost 5 bases, and 2 bases had no gene match. The chain links TRBV7-3 to TRBJ2-3; 13 positions match TRBD2. Sequencing was performed on PBMCs. The origin of this receptor is a man younger than 30 in good health and CMV-seronegative. This chain's CDR3 is CASSGTSGNTDTQYF. The CDR3 coding sequence is TGTGCCAGCAGCGGGACTAGCGGGAATACAGATACGCAGTATTTT.